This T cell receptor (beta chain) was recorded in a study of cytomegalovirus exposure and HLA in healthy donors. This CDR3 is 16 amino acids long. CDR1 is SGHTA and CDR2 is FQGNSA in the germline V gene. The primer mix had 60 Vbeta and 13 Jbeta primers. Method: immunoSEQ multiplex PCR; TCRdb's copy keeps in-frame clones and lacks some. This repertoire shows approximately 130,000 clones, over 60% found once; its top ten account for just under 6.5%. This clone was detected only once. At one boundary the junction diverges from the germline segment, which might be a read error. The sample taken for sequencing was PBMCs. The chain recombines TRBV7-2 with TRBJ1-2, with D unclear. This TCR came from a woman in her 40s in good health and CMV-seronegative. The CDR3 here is CASSLVLPGGGLGYTF. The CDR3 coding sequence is TGTGCCAGCAGTTTAGTACTCCCCGGCGGCGGCTTGGGCTACACCTTC.